The 8 T cell receptor beta chains below were found in one sample sequenced in a study of blood T cells in healthy people across ages. A second PCR, run for about 6 to 12 cycles, used a sample-barcoded 5' primer plus a J-beta primer mix. MiXCR, run by TCRdb on the 5' RACE reads, gives a single entry per CDR3 protein. The sample contains 750,000 to 950,000 distinct CDR3 sequences, roughly 24% of which appear only once. These data also featured in a second study, about T cells of mothers and their children.

Specimen: blood. The receptors were sampled from a boy younger than 18 in good health.

The chain recombines TRBV29-1 with TRBJ2-6; D uncertain. The CDR3 length is 14 residues. V was cut by 5 bases and J by 0 bases, with 8 bases left in between. The germline CDR1 and CDR2 sequences are SQVTM and ANQGSEA. The CDR3 DNA follows: TGCAGCGTTTCCTGGAGCTCTGGGGCCAACGTCCTGACTTTC. The encoded protein is CSVSWSSGANVLTF.

The chain couples TRBV30 to TRBJ1-5; no clear D. The CDR3 has 12 residues. The germline CDR1 and CDR2 sequences are GTSNPN and SVGIG (reference sequence). V lost 3 bases to trimming and J lost 4 bases, with 7 bases between them. The CDR3 DNA is TGTGCCTGGAGCAGTGGGAATCAGCCCCAGCATTTT. This sequence encodes CAWSSGNQPQHF. The full variable domain, completed using reference TRBV30 and TRBJ1-5, is SQTIHQWPATLVQPVGSPLSLECTVEGTSNPNLYWYRQAAGRGLQLLFYSVGIGQISSEVPQNLSASRPQDRQFILSSKKLLLSDSGFYLCAWSSGNQPQHFGDGTRLSIL.

The chain recombines TRBV9 with TRBJ2-7, with 8 bases fitting TRBD2. The CDR3 contains 14 residues. Per germline, CDR1 SGDLS and CDR2 YYNGEE. The junction had 7 bases not matched to a gene; V was cut back by 5 bases and J by 3 bases. The CDR3 DNA is TGTGCCAGCAGTCCAGGCGGGGGGCTCTACGAGCAGTACTTC. Translation: CASSPGGGLYEQYF.

The rearrangement joins TRBV7-9 to TRBJ1-1; D call uncertain. Germline V gene lookup returns CDR1 SEHNR and CDR2 FQNEAQ (reference sequence). Trimming removed 3 bases from V and 3 bases from J, with 11 bases in between. The CDR3 loop spans 14 amino acids. Here the CDR3 reads CASSFVTDDTEAFF. In DNA form, the CDR3 reads TGTGCCAGCAGCTTCGTAACAGATGACACTGAAGCTTTCTTT. Supplemented by reference TRBV7-9 and TRBJ1-1, the full variable domain reads DTGVSQNPRHKITKRGQNVTFRCDPISEHNRLYWYRQTLGQGPEFLTYFQNEAQLEKSRLLSDRFSAERPKGSFSTLEIQRTEQGDSAMYLCASSFVTDDTEAFFGQGTRLTVV.

The chain has TRBV28 and TRBJ1-2; D gene uncertain. CDR1 is MDHEN and CDR2 is SYDVKM in the germline V gene. V lost 6 bases to trimming and J lost 3 bases, with 14 bases between them. The CDR3 sequence is 14 residues long. The CDR3 DNA follows: TGTGCCAGCAGCCTGGGCCTTGGCGACTATGGCTACACCTTC. Translating it yields CASSLGLGDYGYTF.

The chain has TRBV27 and TRBJ1-1, with a possible D match to TRBD1 (5 bases). Germline V gene sequence: CDR1 MNHEY, CDR2 SMNVEV (reference sequence). Trimming took 9 bases from V and 1 from J, leaving 15 bases between them. The CDR3 has 14 amino acids. The CDR3 is CASLARDRNTEAFF. The DNA of the CDR3 is TGTGCCAGTCTAGCCAGAGACAGGAACACTGAAGCTTTCTTT.

In this sample, this clonotype turned up a few times. V and J are TRBV12-3 or TRBV12-4 and TRBJ1-2, with 11 bases identical to TRBD1. Trimming took 1 base from V and 5 from J; bases not matched to a gene: 6. The CDR3 is 16 amino acids. The CDR3 nucleotides read TGTGCCAGCAGTTTAGGGGCCGGACAGGGGGCGTATGGCTACACCTTC. This codes for CASSLGAGQGAYGYTF.

The rearrangement uses TRBV18 and TRBJ1-4; TRBD1 might be the D (6 bases). V lost 3 bases, J lost 4 bases, and 12 bases lay in between. CDR1 and CDR2 (germline): KGHSH, LQKENI. The CDR3 has 15 residues. The CDR3 here is CASSPATGFNEKLFF. For the CDR3, the DNA is TGTGCCAGCTCACCCGCGACAGGCTTTAATGAAAAACTGTTTTTT.